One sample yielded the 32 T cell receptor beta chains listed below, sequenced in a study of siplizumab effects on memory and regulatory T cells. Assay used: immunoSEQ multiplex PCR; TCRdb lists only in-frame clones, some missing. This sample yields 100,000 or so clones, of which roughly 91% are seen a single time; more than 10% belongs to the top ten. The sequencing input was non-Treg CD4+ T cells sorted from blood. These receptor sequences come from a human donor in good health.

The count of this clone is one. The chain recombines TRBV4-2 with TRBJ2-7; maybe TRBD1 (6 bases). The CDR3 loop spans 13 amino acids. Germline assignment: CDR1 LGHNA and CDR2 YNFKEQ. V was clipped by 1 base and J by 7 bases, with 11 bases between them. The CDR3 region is CASSQGTRGEQYF. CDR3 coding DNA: TGTGCCAGCAGCCAAGGGACCAGGGGTGAGCAGTACTTC.

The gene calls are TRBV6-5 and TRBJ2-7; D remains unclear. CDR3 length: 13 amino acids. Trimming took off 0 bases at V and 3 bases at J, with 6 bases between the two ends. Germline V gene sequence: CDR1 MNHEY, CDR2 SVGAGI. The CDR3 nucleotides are TGTGCCAGCAGTTACTCCCAGAACTACGAGCAGTACTTC. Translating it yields CASSYSQNYEQYF.

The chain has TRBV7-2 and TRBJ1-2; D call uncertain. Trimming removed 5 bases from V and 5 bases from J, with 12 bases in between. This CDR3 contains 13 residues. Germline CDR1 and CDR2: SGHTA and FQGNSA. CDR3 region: CASSPWAGYGYTF. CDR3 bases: TGTGCCAGCAGCCCCTGGGCAGGTTATGGCTACACCTTC.

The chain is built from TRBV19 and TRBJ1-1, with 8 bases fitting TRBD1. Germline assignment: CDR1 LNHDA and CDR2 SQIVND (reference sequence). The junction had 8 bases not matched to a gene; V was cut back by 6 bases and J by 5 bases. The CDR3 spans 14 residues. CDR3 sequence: CASSTTGGRTEAFF. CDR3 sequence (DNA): TGTGCCAGTAGCACTACAGGGGGTCGGACTGAAGCTTTCTTT.

In nucleotides, the CDR3 is TGTGCCAGCTCCCTCCAGCGGGCTTCGAGCTCCTACGAGCAGTACTTC. As protein: CASSLQRASSSYEQYF. The rearrangement uses TRBV18 and TRBJ2-7, with D perhaps TRBD2 (6 bases). With 6 bases removed from V and 0 bases from J, the gap between germline ends came to 18 bases. The CDR3 length is 16 residues. The V gene's germline CDR1 is KGHSH and CDR2 LQKENI.

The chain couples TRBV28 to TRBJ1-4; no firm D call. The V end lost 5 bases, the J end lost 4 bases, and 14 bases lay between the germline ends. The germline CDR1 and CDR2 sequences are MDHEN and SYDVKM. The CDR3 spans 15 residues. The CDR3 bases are TGTGCCAGCAGTACCTCGGGCGAGGGTAATGAAAAACTGTTTTTT. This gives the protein CASSTSGEGNEKLFF. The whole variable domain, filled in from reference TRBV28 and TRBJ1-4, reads DVKVTQSSRYLVKRTGEKVFLECVQDMDHENMFWYRQDPGLGLRLIYFSYDVKMKEKGDIPEGYSVSREKKERFSLILESASTNQTSMYLCASSTSGEGNEKLFFGSGTQLSVL.

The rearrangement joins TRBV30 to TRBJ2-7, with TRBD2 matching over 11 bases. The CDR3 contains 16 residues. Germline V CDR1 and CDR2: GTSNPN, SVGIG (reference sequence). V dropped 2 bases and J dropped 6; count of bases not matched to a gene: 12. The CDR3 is CAWSTQRLAGKAEQYF. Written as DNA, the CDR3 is TGTGCCTGGAGTACCCAGCGACTAGCGGGAAAGGCCGAGCAGTACTTC.

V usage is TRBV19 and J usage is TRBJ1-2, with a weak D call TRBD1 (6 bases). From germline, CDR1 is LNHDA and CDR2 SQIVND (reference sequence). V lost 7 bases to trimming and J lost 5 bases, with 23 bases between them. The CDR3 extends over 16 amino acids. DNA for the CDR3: TGTGCCAGTAAAAGCGGGGGCTTAGATTTGCTGTATGGCTACACCTTC. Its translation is CASKSGGLDLLYGYTF.

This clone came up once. The chain's CDR3 is CASSQGKGPNHF. CDR3 nucleotides: TGCGCCAGCAGCCAGGGGAAGGGACCCAACCACTTT. The chain recombines TRBV4-1 with TRBJ1-6; D is perhaps TRBD1 (5 bases). There are 12 residues in the CDR3. V was shortened by 3 bases and J by 18 bases, with 15 bases between the two germline ends. Germline loops: CDR1 MGHRA, CDR2 YSYEKL.

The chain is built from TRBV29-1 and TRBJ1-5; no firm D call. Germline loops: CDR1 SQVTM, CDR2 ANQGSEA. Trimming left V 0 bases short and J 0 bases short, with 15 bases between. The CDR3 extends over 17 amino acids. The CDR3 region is CSVEDHPSVYSNQPQHF. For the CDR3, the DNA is TGCAGCGTTGAAGATCATCCCTCAGTCTATAGCAATCAGCCCCAGCATTTT. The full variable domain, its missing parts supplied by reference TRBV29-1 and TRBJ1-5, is SAVISQKPSRDICQRGTSLTIQCQVDSQVTMMFWYRQQPGQSLTLIATANQGSEATYESGFVIDKFPISRPNLTFSTLTVSNMSPEDSSIYLCSVEDHPSVYSNQPQHFGDGTRLSIL.

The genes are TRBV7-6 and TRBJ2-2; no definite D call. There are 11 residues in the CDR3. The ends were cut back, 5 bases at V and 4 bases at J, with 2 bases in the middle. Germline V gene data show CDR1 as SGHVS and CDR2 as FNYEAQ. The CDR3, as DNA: TGTGCCAGCAGCCTCACCGGGGAGCTGTTTTTT. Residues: CASSLTGELFF.

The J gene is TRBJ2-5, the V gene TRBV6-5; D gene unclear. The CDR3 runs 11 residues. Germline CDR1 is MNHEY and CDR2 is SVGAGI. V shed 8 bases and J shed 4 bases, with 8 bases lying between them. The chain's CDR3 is CASGRVETQYF. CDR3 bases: TGTGCCAGCGGAAGGGTAGAGACCCAGTACTTC.

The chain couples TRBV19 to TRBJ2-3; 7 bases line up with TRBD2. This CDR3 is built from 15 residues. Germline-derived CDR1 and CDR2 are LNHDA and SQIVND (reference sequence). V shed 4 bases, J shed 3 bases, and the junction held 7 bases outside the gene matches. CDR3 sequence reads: CASSRSSGWTDTQYF. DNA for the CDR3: TGTGCCAGTAGTAGGTCTAGCGGATGGACAGATACGCAGTATTTT.

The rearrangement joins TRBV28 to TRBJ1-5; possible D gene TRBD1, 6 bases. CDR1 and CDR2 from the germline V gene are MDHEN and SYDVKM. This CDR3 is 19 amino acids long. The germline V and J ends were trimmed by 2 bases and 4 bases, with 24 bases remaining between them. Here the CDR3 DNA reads TGTGCCAGCAGTTTACGGTTCGGGGCAGCCCTACAGGGAAATCAGCCCCAGCATTTT. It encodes CASSLRFGAALQGNQPQHF.

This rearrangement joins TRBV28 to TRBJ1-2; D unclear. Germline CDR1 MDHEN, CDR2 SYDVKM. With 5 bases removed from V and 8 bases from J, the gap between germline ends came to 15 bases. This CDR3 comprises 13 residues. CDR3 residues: CASSGGRHGGYTF. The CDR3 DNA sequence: TGTGCCAGCAGTGGCGGACGACACGGCGGCTACACCTTC.

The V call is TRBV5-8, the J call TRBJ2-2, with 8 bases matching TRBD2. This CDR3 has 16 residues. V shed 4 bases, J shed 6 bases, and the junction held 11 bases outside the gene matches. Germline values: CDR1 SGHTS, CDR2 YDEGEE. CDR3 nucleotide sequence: TGTGCCAGCAGCCAAGGACTAGCCGTTCAGGCCGGGGAGCTGTTTTTT. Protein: CASSQGLAVQAGELFF.

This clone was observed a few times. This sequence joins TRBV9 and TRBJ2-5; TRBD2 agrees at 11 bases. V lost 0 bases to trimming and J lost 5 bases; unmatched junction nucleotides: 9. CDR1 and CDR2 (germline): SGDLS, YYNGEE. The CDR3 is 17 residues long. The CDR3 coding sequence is TGTGCCAGCAGCGTAGCTACAGGGCTAGCGGGAGGCGAGACCCAGTACTTC. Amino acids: CASSVATGLAGGETQYF.

CDR3 coding DNA: TGTGCCAGCAGTGACTACAATGAGCAGTTCTTC. Translation gives CASSDYNEQFF. The chain has TRBV2 and TRBJ2-1; D is ambiguous. The CDR3 has 11 residues. Germline V lookup: CDR1 SNHLY, CDR2 FYNNEI. V was clipped by 3 bases and J by 3 bases, with 0 bases between them.

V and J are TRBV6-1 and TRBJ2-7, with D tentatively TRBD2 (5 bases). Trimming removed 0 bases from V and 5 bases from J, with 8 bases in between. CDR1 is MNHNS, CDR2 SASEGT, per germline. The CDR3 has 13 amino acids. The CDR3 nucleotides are TGTGCCAGCAGTGAAGCGCAGAGGGACGAGCAGTACTTC. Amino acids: CASSEAQRDEQYF.

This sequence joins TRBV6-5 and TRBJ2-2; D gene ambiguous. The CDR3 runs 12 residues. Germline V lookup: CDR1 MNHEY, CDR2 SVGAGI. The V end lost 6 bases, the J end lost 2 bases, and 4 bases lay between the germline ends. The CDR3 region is CASSRNTGELFF. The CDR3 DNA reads TGTGCCAGCAGCCGTAACACCGGGGAGCTGTTTTTT.

CDR3 coding DNA: TGTGCCAGCAGTTCGACAGGGGCTAACGCTGAAGCTTTCTTT. This codes for CASSSTGANAEAFF. The chain carries TRBV6-5 and TRBJ1-1; TRBD1 matches 8 bases. J gave up 6 bases and V 4 bases, and 7 bases lay outside the gene matches. The CDR3 extends over 14 amino acids. CDR1 and CDR2 from the germline V gene are MNHEY and SVGAGI.

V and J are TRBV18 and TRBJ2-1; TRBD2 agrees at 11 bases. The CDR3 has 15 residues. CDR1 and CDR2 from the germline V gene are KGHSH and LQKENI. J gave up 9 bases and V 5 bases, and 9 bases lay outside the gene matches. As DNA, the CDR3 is TGTGCCAGCTCAGCCCAACTAGCGGGAGTACTTGAGCAGTTCTTC. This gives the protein CASSAQLAGVLEQFF.

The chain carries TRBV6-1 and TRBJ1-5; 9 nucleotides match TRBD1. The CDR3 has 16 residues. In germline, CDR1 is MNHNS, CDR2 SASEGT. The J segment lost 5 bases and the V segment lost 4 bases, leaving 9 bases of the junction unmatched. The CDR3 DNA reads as TGTGCCAGCAGTGTTACGACAGGGGGAACCTATCAGCCCCAGCATTTT. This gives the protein CASSVTTGGTYQPQHF.

The CDR3 loop is CASSTAMSEAFF. The DNA of the CDR3 is TGTGCCAGCAGCACCGCCATGAGTGAAGCTTTCTTT. This chain joins TRBV5-6 and TRBJ1-1; D gene uncertain. The CDR3 totals 12 residues. Per germline, CDR1 SGHDT and CDR2 YYEEEE. V lost 4 bases, J lost 7 bases, and 11 bases lay in between.

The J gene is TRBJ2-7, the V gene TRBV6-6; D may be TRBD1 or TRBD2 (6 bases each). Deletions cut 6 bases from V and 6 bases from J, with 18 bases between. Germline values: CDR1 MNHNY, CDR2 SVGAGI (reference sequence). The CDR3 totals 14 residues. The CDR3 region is CASSRGGLQGEQYF. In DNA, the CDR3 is TGTGCCAGCAGCAGGGGAGGACTGCAAGGCGAGCAGTACTTC.

CDR3 protein: CASSQSPGQGEETQYF. The CDR3 bases are TGCGCCAGCAGCCAATCGCCGGGACAGGGGGAAGAGACCCAGTACTTC. The J gene is TRBJ2-5, the V gene TRBV4-1; 11 positions agree with TRBD1. V shed 2 bases and J 3 bases; nucleotides not matched to a gene: 5. The germline V gene encodes CDR1 MGHRA and CDR2 YSYEKL. The CDR3 sequence is 16 residues long.

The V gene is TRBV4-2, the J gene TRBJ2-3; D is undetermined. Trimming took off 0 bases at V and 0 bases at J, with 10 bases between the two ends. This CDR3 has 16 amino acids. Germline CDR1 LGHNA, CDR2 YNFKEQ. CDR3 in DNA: TGTGCCAGCAGCCAAGAGGGTTCTACTAGCACAGATACGCAGTATTTT. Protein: CASSQEGSTSTDTQYF.

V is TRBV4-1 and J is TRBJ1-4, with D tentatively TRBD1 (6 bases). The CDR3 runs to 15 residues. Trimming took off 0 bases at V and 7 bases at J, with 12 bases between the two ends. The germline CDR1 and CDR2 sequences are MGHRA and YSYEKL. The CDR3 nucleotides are TGCGCCAGCAGCCAAGATTCAGGGGAGGGTGAAAAACTGTTTTTT. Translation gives CASSQDSGEGEKLFF.

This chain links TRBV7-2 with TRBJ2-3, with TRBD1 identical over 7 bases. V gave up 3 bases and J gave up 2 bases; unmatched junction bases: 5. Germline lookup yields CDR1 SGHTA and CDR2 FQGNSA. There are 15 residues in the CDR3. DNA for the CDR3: TGTGCCAGCAGCTTGACAGGGTTCCACACAGATACGCAGTATTTT. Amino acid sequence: CASSLTGFHTDTQYF.

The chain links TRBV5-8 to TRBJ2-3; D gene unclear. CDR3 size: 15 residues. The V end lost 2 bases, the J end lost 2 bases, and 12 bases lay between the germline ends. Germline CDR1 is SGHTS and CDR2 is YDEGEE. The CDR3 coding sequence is TGTGCCAGCAGCTTTTCAACAGAACCCACAGATACGCAGTATTTT. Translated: CASSFSTEPTDTQYF.

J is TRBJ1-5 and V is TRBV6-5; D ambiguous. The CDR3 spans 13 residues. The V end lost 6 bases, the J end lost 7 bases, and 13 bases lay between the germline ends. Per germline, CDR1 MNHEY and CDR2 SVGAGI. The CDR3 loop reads CASSSDRGQPQHF. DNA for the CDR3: TGTGCCAGCAGCTCAGACCGGGGACAGCCCCAGCATTTT.

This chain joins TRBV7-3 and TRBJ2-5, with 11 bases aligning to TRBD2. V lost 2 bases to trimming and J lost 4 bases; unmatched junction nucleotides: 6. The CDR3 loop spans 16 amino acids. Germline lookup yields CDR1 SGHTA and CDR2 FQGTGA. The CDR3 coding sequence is TGTGCCAGCAGCTTAGGTGTTAGCGGGAGGGGAGAGACCCAGTACTTC. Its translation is CASSLGVSGRGETQYF.